A single sample gave rise to the 21 T cell receptor beta chains below, sequenced in a study of CD8 T cells in Susac syndrome. Random hexamers were used to reverse transcribe an amount of roughly 0.45 to 1 ug RNA. TCRdb redid the calling of the immunoSEQ multiplex PCR reads with MiXCR, one entry per CDR3 protein. Of approximately 200,000 distinct CDR3 sequences listed, about 90% are singletons. The material sequenced was CD8+ T cells from PBMCs. Every receptor here comes from a human donor with multiple sclerosis.

This sequence joins TRBV7-9 and TRBJ1-1, with D possibly being TRBD1 (6 bases). The CDR3 has 15 amino acids. Germline CDR1 reads SEHNR; CDR2 reads FQNEAQ (reference sequence). V shed 5 bases and J shed 5 bases, with 18 bases lying between them. The DNA of the CDR3 is TGTGCCAGCAGCCCACGGGGAGGGGGATTTACTGAAGCTTTCTTT. Residues: CASSPRGGGFTEAFF.

The rearrangement links TRBV13 to TRBJ2-7; D is possibly TRBD1 (5 bases). V was cut by 5 bases and J by 2 bases, with 13 bases left in between. Looked up from germline, CDR1 is PRHDT and CDR2 is FYEKMQ (reference sequence). CDR3 size: 14 residues. CDR3 sequence (DNA): TGTGCCAGCAGCCAGGGCACGGCCCCCTACGAGCAGTACTTC. Protein product: CASSQGTAPYEQYF.

This chain joins TRBV6-2 or TRBV6-3 and TRBJ1-5, with 7 bases matching TRBD1. Germline V lookup: CDR1 MNHEY, CDR2 SVGEGT. This CDR3 contains 14 residues. J was trimmed by 3 bases and V by 8 bases; bases with no gene match: 7. CDR3 in DNA: TGTGCCAGCGGGAGACAGGGCCCCAATCAGCCCCAGCATTTT. Translation: CASGRQGPNQPQHF.

The V gene is TRBV5-1, the J gene TRBJ2-5; 10 nucleotides align to TRBD1. CDR1 and CDR2 from the germline V gene are SGHRS and YFSETQ. The trim removed 4 bases at V and 5 bases at J, leaving 8 bases unmatched. CDR3 length: 15 residues. The DNA of the CDR3 is TGCGCCAGCAGCGGGACAGGGGCCGTGACGGAGACCCAGTACTTC. This sequence encodes CASSGTGAVTETQYF.

CDR3 coding DNA: TGTGCCAGCAGCCAATCCACAACCGGACTAGCGGGAGGGGATACGCAGTATTTT. This translates into CASSQSTTGLAGGDTQYF. The chain uses TRBV16 and TRBJ2-3, with 15 bases that match TRBD2. The trim removed 0 bases at V and 6 bases at J, leaving 7 bases unmatched. The CDR3 is made up of 18 amino acids. Germline V gives CDR1 KGHSY, CDR2 FQNENV.

This chain joins TRBV24-1 and TRBJ2-2, with 9 positions matching TRBD2. Germline V gene sequence: CDR1 KGHDR, CDR2 SFDVKD. The CDR3 is 11 residues long. Trimming at V came to 10 bases and at J to 8 bases, leaving 1 base not matched to a gene. The CDR3 loop is CATSGSGELFF. The CDR3 DNA reads as TGTGCCACTAGCGGGAGTGGGGAGCTGTTTTTT.

This CDR3 reads CSARDDSTLYEQYF. The DNA for the CDR3 is TGCAGTGCTAGAGATGACAGCACCCTATACGAGCAGTACTTC. The genes are TRBV20-1 and TRBJ2-7, with D maybe TRBD1 (5 bases). V lost 0 bases to trimming and J lost 4 bases, with 13 bases between them. The CDR3 sequence is 14 residues long. Germline V CDR1 and CDR2: DFQATT, SNEGSKA (reference sequence).

The rearrangement joins TRBV7-6 to TRBJ2-7; TRBD2 aligns across 7 bases. The CDR3 length is 16 residues. Germline assignment: CDR1 SGHVS and CDR2 FNYEAQ. The V segment lost 2 bases and the J segment 2 bases; nucleotides outside the gene matches: 9. The CDR3 loop is CASSLRVGGLAYEQYF. In DNA, the CDR3 is TGTGCCAGCAGCTTAAGGGTGGGAGGGCTAGCCTACGAGCAGTACTTC.

The chain links TRBV6-2 or TRBV6-3 to TRBJ2-7; D is ambiguous. The CDR3 is made up of 16 amino acids. Trimming removed 5 bases from V and 4 bases from J, with 21 bases in between. Germline lookup yields CDR1 MNHEY and CDR2 SVGEGT. The CDR3 reads CASSAVVEYKTYEQYF. In DNA, the CDR3 is TGTGCCAGCAGTGCAGTGGTAGAGTACAAGACTTACGAGCAGTACTTC.

V is TRBV4-1 and J is TRBJ2-5; D call uncertain. The V gene's germline CDR1 is MGHRA and CDR2 YSYEKL. The CDR3 spans 15 residues. V lost 1 base, J lost 1 base, and 10 bases lay in between. The CDR3 region has the DNA TGCGCCAGCAGCCAAGGGGCGGCGACCCAAGAGACCCAGTACTTC. Amino acids: CASSQGAATQETQYF.

The chain carries TRBV19 and TRBJ1-1; D not resolved. CDR1 LNHDA and CDR2 SQIVND come from the germline V gene (reference sequence). The CDR3 covers 12 residues. The V end lost 10 bases, the J end lost 0 bases, and 9 bases lay between the germline ends. CDR3 region: CATRSLNTEAFF. The CDR3 DNA sequence: TGTGCCACTAGATCCCTGAACACTGAAGCTTTCTTT.

The rearrangement joins TRBV2 to TRBJ2-5, with TRBD2 matching 12 bases. Germline trimming cut 6 bases from V and 3 bases from J; bases unmatched to any gene: 8. CDR1 and CDR2 (germline): SNHLY, FYNNEI. The CDR3 totals 16 residues. CDR3 coding DNA: TGTGCCAGCAGAGAACTAGCGGGGGGTTCGGAAGAGACCCAGTACTTC. As protein: CASRELAGGSEETQYF.

V and J are TRBV4-1 and TRBJ1-5; tentatively, D is TRBD1 (6 bases). The germline V gene has CDR1 MGHRA and CDR2 YSYEKL. This CDR3 has 14 amino acids. V shed 6 bases and J shed 1 base, with 10 bases lying between them. Written as DNA, the CDR3 is TGCGCCAGCAGTCGGGACATCAGCAATCAGCCCCAGCATTTT. This translates into CASSRDISNQPQHF.

This chain links TRBV5-6 with TRBJ2-7; TRBD1 aligns across 9 bases. V lost 2 bases to trimming and J lost 6 bases; unmatched junction nucleotides: 3. The CDR3 contains 13 residues. In germline, CDR1 is SGHDT, CDR2 YYEEEE. The CDR3 region has the DNA TGTGCCAGCAGCTTTGGGACAGGGCCCGAGCAGTACTTC. Residues: CASSFGTGPEQYF.

The chain uses TRBV7-6 and TRBJ1-1; D is unresolved. Looked up from germline, CDR1 is SGHVS and CDR2 is FNYEAQ. This CDR3 comprises 13 residues. The V and J ends lost 5 bases and 10 bases respectively, with 17 bases between them. CDR3 nucleotides: TGTGCCAGCAGCCTCGCTCCTGGCGGCGGAGCTTTCTTT. It encodes CASSLAPGGGAFF.

This chain links TRBV7-9 with TRBJ2-3, with D uncertain. CDR3 length equals 15 residues. Trimming cost V 5 bases and J 0 bases, with 12 bases left between them. The germline V gene has CDR1 SEHNR and CDR2 FQNEAQ (reference sequence). CDR3: CASSLLRSSTDTQYF. CDR3 in DNA: TGTGCCAGCAGCCTCCTGAGGTCTAGCACAGATACGCAGTATTTT.

This chain links TRBV3-1 with TRBJ1-1; D might be TRBD1 (5 bases). The CDR3 extends over 11 amino acids. Trimming left V 0 bases short and J 12 bases short, with 8 bases between. Germline-derived CDR1 and CDR2 are LGHDT and YNNKEL (reference sequence). CDR3 coding DNA: TGTGCCAGCAGCCAAGAGGGGGAACCTTTCTTT. Protein product: CASSQEGEPFF.

The chain has TRBV4-3 and TRBJ2-1; 8 bases line up with TRBD2. The CDR3 is 16 residues long. Losses at the gene ends were 3 bases for V and 7 bases for J; bases not matched to a gene: 11. Germline V CDR1 and CDR2: LGHNA, YSLEER. DNA for the CDR3: TGCGCCAGCAGCCAGTCGGGAGCGGGAGCGGTTAATGAGCAGTTCTTC. Its translation: CASSQSGAGAVNEQFF.

The rearrangement uses TRBV4-1 and TRBJ1-1; D call uncertain. Trimming pared 0 bases from V and 5 bases from J, leaving 7 bases between. The CDR3 loop spans 13 amino acids. The V gene's germline CDR1 is MGHRA and CDR2 YSYEKL. The DNA of the CDR3 is TGCGCCAGCAGCCAAGACCCTTCGACTGAAGCTTTCTTT. Protein product: CASSQDPSTEAFF.

The chain couples TRBV6-2 or TRBV6-3 to TRBJ2-3; D call uncertain. This CDR3 is 13 amino acids long. Trimming pared 0 bases from V and 6 bases from J, leaving 7 bases between. Germline V lookup: CDR1 MNHEY, CDR2 SVGEGT. CDR3 in amino acids: CASSYSGSDTQYF. CDR3 bases: TGTGCCAGCAGTTACTCGGGTTCGGATACGCAGTATTTT.

This sequence joins TRBV27 and TRBJ1-2, with D possibly TRBD1 on 5 matching bases. This CDR3 region has 15 residues. Trimming took off 7 bases at V and 6 bases at J, with 21 bases between the two ends. CDR1 and CDR2 (germline): MNHEY, SMNVEV (reference sequence). CDR3 protein: CASKSPLGVGHGYTF. In DNA, the CDR3 is TGTGCCAGCAAATCCCCCCTGGGGGTTGGCCATGGCTACACCTTC.